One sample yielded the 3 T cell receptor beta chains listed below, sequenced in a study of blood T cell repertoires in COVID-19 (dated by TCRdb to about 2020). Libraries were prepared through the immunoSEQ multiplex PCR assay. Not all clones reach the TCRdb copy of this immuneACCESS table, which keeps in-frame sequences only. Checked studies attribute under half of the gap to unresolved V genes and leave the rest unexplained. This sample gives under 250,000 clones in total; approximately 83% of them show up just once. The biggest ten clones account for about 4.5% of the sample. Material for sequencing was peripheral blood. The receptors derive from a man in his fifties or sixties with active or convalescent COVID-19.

The CDR3 reads CASRRDNFSYEQYF. The DNA of the CDR3 is TGTGCCAGCAGGAGGGACAATTTCTCCTACGAGCAGTACTTC. This chain joins TRBV6-5 and TRBJ2-7; TRBD1 is a possible D gene (6 bases). V lost 6 bases, J lost 0 bases, and 12 bases lay in between. The CDR3 spans 14 residues. Germline loops: CDR1 MNHEY, CDR2 SVGAGI.

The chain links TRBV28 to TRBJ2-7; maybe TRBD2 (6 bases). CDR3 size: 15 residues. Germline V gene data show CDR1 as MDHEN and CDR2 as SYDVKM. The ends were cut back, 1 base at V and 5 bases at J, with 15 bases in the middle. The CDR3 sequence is CASSLSPGVKHEQYF. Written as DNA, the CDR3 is TGTGCCAGCAGTTTATCTCCGGGGGTAAAACACGAGCAGTACTTC.

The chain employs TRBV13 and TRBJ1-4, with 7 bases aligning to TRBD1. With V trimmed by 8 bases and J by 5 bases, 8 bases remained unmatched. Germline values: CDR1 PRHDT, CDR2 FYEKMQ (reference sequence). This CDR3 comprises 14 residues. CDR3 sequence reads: CASQNRGGNEKLFF. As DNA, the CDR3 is TGTGCCAGCCAAAACAGGGGCGGGAATGAAAAACTGTTTTTT.